Listed here is a single TCR beta chain. The clone's antigen remains unknown. No per-base quality is available; no much larger clone lies one base away. These data come from a study of control samples from healthy donors and cancer patients (dated by TCRdb to 2020 to 2021). Receptor amplification or capture employed the immunoSEQ multiplex PCR assay. What TCRdb holds here is the immuneACCESS table cut down to in-frame rearrangements. Part of the clones is not present; checked against another copy, under half of the missing clones reflect an unresolved V gene, and the others are unexplained. Recorded for this sample are nearly 200,000 clones; approximately 91% of them occurred a single time. 1.5% to 2% of the sample comes from the top ten. The germline V gene specifies KGHDR as CDR1 and SFDVKD as CDR2. CDR3 length: 16 amino acids, cysteine to phenylalanine. CDR3 DNA only is kept here, 48 bases in frame from base 1. Germline trimming: 3 bases from V, 2 bases from J; junction bases outside gene matches: 7.

The material sequenced was blood. Here the chain combines TRBV24-1 and TRBJ2-3; TRBD1 lines up with 7 middle nucleotides. This clonotype originated in a man aged 25-40 years in good health. The nucleotides are TGTGCCACCAGTGATCGAAGGGGGCCATTCACAGATACGCAGTATTTT. Translated, this gives CATSDRRGPFTDTQYF.